The 31 T cell receptor beta chains in this list originate from one sample, sequenced in a study of cytomegalovirus exposure and HLA in healthy donors. It was with 60 Vbeta and 13 Jbeta primers that the PCR ran. Produced via immunoSEQ multiplex PCR; TCRdb's table is partial and in-frame only. This repertoire shows about 230,000 clones, over 70% found once; its top ten account for roughly 2.6%. Sequences were obtained from PBMCs. The receptors here all came from a woman aged 55 to 70 in good health and CMV-seropositive.

The rearrangement links TRBV11-2 to TRBJ2-2; D gene unclear. The V end lost 3 bases, the J end lost 3 bases, and 5 bases lay between the germline ends. The CDR3 is 13 amino acids. Germline CDR1 is SGHAT and CDR2 is FQNNGV. CDR3 sequence: CASSFDYTGELFF. CDR3 bases: TGTGCCAGCAGCTTTGACTACACCGGGGAGCTGTTTTTT.

The gene calls are TRBV2 and TRBJ1-6; the match to TRBD1 covers 7 bases. CDR1 SNHLY and CDR2 FYNNEI come from the germline V gene. There are 13 residues in the CDR3. V was clipped by 7 bases and J by 9 bases; unmatched bases: 6. CDR3 amino acids: CASTDRAGSPLHF. In DNA form, the CDR3 reads TGTGCCAGCACCGACAGGGCCGGTTCACCCCTCCACTTT. Complete variable domain (other parts from reference TRBV2 and TRBJ1-6): EPEVTQTPSHQVTQMGQEVILRCVPISNHLYFYWYRQILGQKVEFLVSFYNNEISEKSEIFDDQFSVERPDGSNFTLKIRSTKLEDSAMYFCASTDRAGSPLHFGNGTRLTVT.

This clone has a handful of counts. The V and J genes are TRBV25-1 and TRBJ1-2; TRBD1 aligns across 8 bases. The germline V gene has CDR1 MGHDK and CDR2 SYGVNS. CDR3 size: 13 residues. The V segment lost 5 bases and the J segment 7 bases; nucleotides outside the gene matches: 6. The CDR3 DNA reads TGTGCCAGCAGTCTCCAGGGGGCCGTTGGCTACACCTTC. Its protein product is CASSLQGAVGYTF.

This chain joins TRBV18 and TRBJ2-7; 12 positions agree with TRBD2. The CDR3 is made up of 15 amino acids. Unmatched junction bases numbered 7, after V lost 6 bases and J lost 4 bases. Looked up from germline, CDR1 is KGHSH and CDR2 is LQKENI. DNA for the CDR3: TGTGCCAGCTCCCACGGGACTAGCGGGCTTTACGAGCAGTACTTC. Its translation: CASSHGTSGLYEQYF.

The chain couples TRBV5-4 to TRBJ2-1, with TRBD2 as a possible D gene (5 bases). Trimming took 2 bases from V and 4 from J, leaving 13 bases between them. There are 15 residues in the CDR3. CDR1 is SGHNT and CDR2 is YYREEE in the germline V gene (reference sequence). The CDR3 bases are TGTGCCAGCAGCTTAGGACTCGAATTATACAATGAGCAGTTCTTC. Translated, it gives CASSLGLELYNEQFF.

As concerns this clone: Distinct nucleotide sequences in the sample also encode this CDR3. The V and J genes are TRBV29-1 and TRBJ1-2; TRBD1 is a possible D gene (5 bases). Germline V gives CDR1 SQVTM, CDR2 ANQGSEA. CDR3 length equals 12 residues. The V and J ends lost 3 bases and 3 bases respectively, with 8 bases between them. The CDR3 DNA reads as TGCAGCGTTGATCCAGGGTACTATGGCTACACCTTC. Translating gives CSVDPGYYGYTF.

V gene TRBV19 combines with J gene TRBJ1-2, with 7 bases aligning to TRBD1. The germline CDR1 and CDR2 sequences are LNHDA and SQIVND (reference sequence). With 0 bases clipped from V and 8 bases from J, the junction kept 15 bases outside the gene matches. This CDR3 has 17 residues. The CDR3 reads CASSIDLGKGAREGYTF. CDR3 DNA sequence: TGTGCCAGTAGTATAGATCTAGGGAAGGGGGCGCGGGAAGGCTACACCTTC.

CDR3 in amino acids: CASSSIAGSSYEQYF. The DNA for the CDR3 is TGTGCCAGCAGCTCCATAGCGGGGAGCTCCTACGAGCAGTACTTC. The chain uses TRBV6-1 and TRBJ2-7, with 8 bases aligning to TRBD2. This CDR3 is 15 amino acids long. The J segment lost 0 bases and the V segment lost 6 bases, leaving 7 bases of the junction unmatched. The germline gives CDR1 MNHNS, CDR2 SASEGT.

The chain carries TRBV10-1 and TRBJ2-7, with 10 bases that match TRBD1. Germline CDR1 and CDR2: WNHNN and SYGVQD (reference sequence). V trimming: 10 bases; J trimming: 3 bases; junction bases outside the gene matches: 6. CDR3 length: 13 amino acids. As DNA, the CDR3 is TGCGCCACTTCCCGGGACAGGGGCTACGAGCAGTACTTC. It yields the protein CATSRDRGYEQYF.

The V call is TRBV7-9, the J call TRBJ2-3, with D unresolved. This CDR3 region has 14 residues. The V gene lost 8 bases and the J gene lost 0 bases, with 12 bases spanning the gap. The germline CDR1 and CDR2 sequences are SEHNR and FQNEAQ (reference sequence). The CDR3 reads CASRSRLSTDTQYF. As DNA, the CDR3 is TGTGCCAGCCGGTCTCGCCTAAGCACAGATACGCAGTATTTT.

This clone came up a few times. The chain has TRBV10-3 and TRBJ1-1; 7 nucleotides match TRBD1. The V gene end was trimmed by 6 bases and the J gene end by 0 bases; junction bases not matched to a gene: 4. CDR3 size: 14 residues. The V gene's germline CDR1 is ENHRY and CDR2 SYGVKD. CDR3 residues: CAISADRMNTEAFF. The CDR3 DNA reads as TGTGCCATCAGCGCGGACAGGATGAACACTGAAGCTTTCTTT.

The V call is TRBV11-3, the J call TRBJ2-1, with TRBD1 as a possible D gene (6 bases). The CDR3 runs to 15 residues. CDR1 is SGHNT, CDR2 YENEEA, per germline. The V and J ends lost 1 base and 6 bases respectively, with 13 bases between them. The CDR3 DNA is TGTGCCAGCAGCTTAGGACAGGAGCAAGGCAATGAGCAGTTCTTC. Translation: CASSLGQEQGNEQFF.

This chain links TRBV11-2 with TRBJ2-5; 8 nucleotides align to TRBD1. TRBJ2-7 explains the end of the DNA better; the J call may be wrong. Germline values: CDR1 SGHAT, CDR2 FQNNGV. The CDR3 is 16 residues long. The CDR3 DNA sequence: TGTGCCAGCAGCCCCTCCTGGGGGACAGGATCCTACGAGCAGTACTTC. Protein: CASSPSWGTGSYEQYF.

As for this clone: An end of the junction differs from the germline gene, which may be a read error. The chain recombines TRBV7-9 with TRBJ1-1, with unresolved D. Germline CDR1 reads SEHNR; CDR2 reads FQNEAQ (reference sequence). The CDR3 covers 14 residues. CDR3 region: CASSLWEAGTEALF. In nucleotides, the CDR3 is TGTGCCAGCAGCTTATGGGAGGCGGGCACTGAAGCTCTCTTT.

The chain has TRBV27 and TRBJ2-1; TRBD2 matches at 12 bases. The CDR3 extends over 17 amino acids. CDR1 and CDR2 from the germline V gene are MNHEY and SMNVEV (reference sequence). Germline trimming cut 1 base from V and 9 bases from J; bases unmatched to any gene: 10. Here the CDR3 reads CASSLWASGGASPEQFF. CDR3 DNA sequence: TGTGCCAGCAGTTTATGGGCTAGCGGGGGGGCCTCCCCTGAGCAGTTCTTC.

The chain carries TRBV15 and TRBJ1-5; TRBD1 matches 9 bases. This CDR3 spans 17 amino acids. The germline gives CDR1 LNHNV, CDR2 YYDKDF (reference sequence). V shed 2 bases and J 6 bases; nucleotides not matched to a gene: 11. CDR3 sequence: CATSRRSGGQGSQPQHF. CDR3 DNA sequence: TGTGCCACCAGCAGACGGTCGGGGGGACAGGGAAGTCAGCCCCAGCATTTT.

This clone was seen once. This chain's CDR3 is CASSFDRGREQYF. The DNA for the CDR3 is TGTGCCAGCAGCTTCGACAGGGGAAGGGAGCAGTACTTC. V and J are TRBV7-3 and TRBJ2-7, with 8 nucleotides matching TRBD1. Germline assignment: CDR1 SGHTA and CDR2 FQGTGA. The V gene end was trimmed by 3 bases and the J gene end by 7 bases; junction bases not matched to a gene: 5. This CDR3 contains 13 residues.

CDR3 DNA: TGTGCCAGCAGGCCCCCCGGGACTAGCGGCGCCTACAATGAGCAGTTCTTC. It is translated as CASRPPGTSGAYNEQFF. This chain joins TRBV7-2 and TRBJ2-1; the match to TRBD2 covers 11 bases. This CDR3 is 17 amino acids long. The J segment lost 2 bases and the V segment lost 6 bases, leaving 9 bases of the junction unmatched. Germline V gives CDR1 SGHTA, CDR2 FQGNSA.

CDR3 in amino acids: CASSQQSSGNTIYF. The CDR3, as DNA: TGTGCCAGCAGCCAACAGAGCTCTGGAAACACCATATATTTT. This chain links TRBV7-8 with TRBJ1-3; unclear D gene. The CDR3 spans 14 residues. Looked up from germline, CDR1 is SGHVS and CDR2 is FQNEAQ. V shed 5 bases and J shed 0 bases, with 8 bases lying between them.

The chain is built from TRBV10-3 and TRBJ1-2; D is unclear. Germline values: CDR1 ENHRY, CDR2 SYGVKD. V was shortened by 0 bases and J by 2 bases, with 10 bases between the two germline ends. The CDR3 consists of 15 residues. CDR3: CAISESNGSNYGYTF. For the CDR3, the DNA is TGTGCCATCAGTGAGTCGAACGGGTCGAACTATGGCTACACCTTC.

This clone came up a few times. The chain recombines TRBV7-7 with TRBJ1-1; perhaps TRBD1 as D (5 bases). Trimming removed 3 bases at V and 10 bases at J, with 24 bases between. The CDR3 covers 16 residues. Germline V gene data show CDR1 as SSHAT and CDR2 as FNYEAQ (reference sequence). The CDR3 region is CASSFCIGTKASPAFF. The CDR3 DNA reads TGTGCCAGCAGCTTTTGCATCGGGACTAAAGCCTCCCCAGCTTTCTTT. The whole variable domain, filled in from reference TRBV7-7 and TRBJ1-1, reads GAGVSQSPRYKVTKRGQDVTLRCDPISSHATLYWYQQALGQGPEFLTYFNYEAQPDKSGLPSDRFSAERPEGSISTLTIQRTEQRDSAMYRCASSFCIGTKASPAFFGQGTRLTVV.

The chain has TRBV9 and TRBJ2-1; 8 bases line up with TRBD1. In germline, CDR1 is SGDLS, CDR2 YYNGEE. The CDR3 has 15 residues. With V trimmed by 4 bases and J by 7 bases, 10 bases remained unmatched. The CDR3 nucleotides read TGTGCCAGCAGCCTCCGGACGCAGGGGGCGAATGAGCAGTTCTTC. It encodes CASSLRTQGANEQFF.

This clone has only a few counts. The V and J genes are TRBV7-3 and TRBJ2-1; 8 bases align to TRBD2. Germline loops: CDR1 SGHTA, CDR2 FQGTGA. The V and J ends lost 3 bases and 2 bases, in that order; junction bases with no gene match: 3. The CDR3 runs 15 residues. The chain's CDR3 is CASSLAAGAYNEQFF. DNA for the CDR3: TGTGCCAGCAGCTTGGCAGCGGGGGCCTACAATGAGCAGTTCTTC.

In this sample, this clone turned up a few times. The V call is TRBV4-2, the J call TRBJ2-5; 8 bases fit TRBD1. The germline V gene has CDR1 LGHNA and CDR2 YNFKEQ. The CDR3 runs 14 residues. J gave up 4 bases and V 0 bases, and 1 base lay outside the gene matches. In nucleotides, the CDR3 is TGTGCCAGCAGCCAAGATACAGGGGGAGAGACCCAGTACTTC. Translating gives CASSQDTGGETQYF.

The chain carries TRBV25-1 and TRBJ2-5; TRBD1 matches at 12 bases. This CDR3 spans 16 amino acids. V shed 3 bases and J 4 bases; nucleotides not matched to a gene: 6. Germline V gene sequence: CDR1 MGHDK, CDR2 SYGVNS. CDR3 nucleotides: TGTGCCAGCAGTGATGCCGGGACAGGGGGCGGAGAGACCCAGTACTTC. This encodes CASSDAGTGGGETQYF. Drawing the rest from reference TRBV25-1 and TRBJ2-5, the complete variable domain is EADIYQTPRYLVIGTGKKITLECSQTMGHDKMYWYQQDPGMELHLIHYSYGVNSTEKGDLSSESTVSRIRTEHFPLTLESARPSHTSQYLCASSDAGTGGGETQYFGPGTRLLVL.

The rearrangement uses TRBV15 and TRBJ1-2, with unresolved D. The CDR3 runs to 12 residues. Looked up from germline, CDR1 is LNHNV and CDR2 is YYDKDF (reference sequence). The V gene lost 0 bases and the J gene lost 8 bases, with 7 bases spanning the gap. The DNA for the CDR3 is TGTGCCACCAGCAGAGATAGTAGCGGCTACACCTTC. As protein: CATSRDSSGYTF.

This clone was seen just once. The chain combines TRBV9 with TRBJ1-1; weak D call: TRBD1 (6 bases). This CDR3 comprises 13 residues. Trimming left V 4 bases short and J 4 bases short, with 11 bases between. CDR1 is SGDLS and CDR2 is YYNGEE in the germline V gene. The CDR3 sequence is CASSRQGTTEAFF. The CDR3 coding sequence is TGTGCCAGCAGCCGGCAGGGGACCACTGAAGCTTTCTTT.

The V call is TRBV5-1, the J call TRBJ1-1; D ambiguous. CDR1 is SGHRS and CDR2 is YFSETQ in the germline V gene. This CDR3 contains 10 residues. V lost 7 bases and J 1 base, leaving 2 bases between the germline ends. The CDR3 region is CASQNTEAFF. The DNA of the CDR3 is TGCGCCAGCCAGAACACTGAAGCTTTCTTT.

This clone was recorded once. This chain uses TRBV29-1 with TRBJ2-5, with 10 bases lining up with TRBD1. Judging by the DNA end, TRBJ2-7 fits better; the J call may be wrong. Per the germline V gene, CDR1 is SQVTM and CDR2 is ANQGSEA. CDR3 length equals 13 residues. The CDR3 nucleotides read TGCAGCTTGGTCCGGGACAGGGGAAACGAGCAGTACTTC. Protein product: CSLVRDRGNEQYF.

This clone was seen just once. DNA for the CDR3: TGTGCCAGCAGGCGACAGGACCCGACCACTGAAGCTTTCTTT. It encodes CASRRQDPTTEAFF. The chain has TRBV5-4 and TRBJ1-1; weak D call: TRBD1 (6 bases). This CDR3 comprises 14 residues. Trimming took off 5 bases at V and 4 bases at J, with 15 bases between the two ends. Germline CDR1 and CDR2: SGHNT and YYREEE (reference sequence).

This clone came up a few times. J is TRBJ1-2 and V is TRBV7-6; 9 bases align to TRBD1. Germline CDR1 is SGHVS and CDR2 is FNYEAQ. This CDR3 comprises 15 residues. J lost 8 bases, V lost 1 base, and 8 bases had no gene match. CDR3 in amino acids: CASSLEETGGSGYTF. For the CDR3, the DNA is TGTGCCAGCAGCTTAGAGGAGACAGGGGGTAGCGGCTACACCTTC. The whole variable domain, remainder taken from reference TRBV7-6 and TRBJ1-2, is GAGVSQSPRYKVTKRGQDVALRCDPISGHVSLYWYRQALGQGPEFLTYFNYEAQQDKSGLPNDRFSAERPEGSISTLTIQRTEQRDSAMYRCASSLEETGGSGYTFGSGTRLTVV.